The rows below give T cell receptor beta chains drawn from one sample of a study of patients and donors after allogeneic stem cell transplantation. MiXCR, applied by TCRdb to the RT-PCR reads, yields one record per CDR3 protein. Of fewer than 500,000 distinct CDR3 sequences in the sample, 16% are singletons; the top ten hold 7% to 7.5%. The sequencing sample was made of blood, either unsorted or a sorted T cell fraction (not recorded which). Receptor source: a human donor who was either an allogeneic HSCT recipient or a stem cell or donor lymphocyte infusion donor (not recorded which). It is not recorded whose cells these are; they may come from a transplant donor. CDR3s include the opening cysteine and the closing phenylalanine or tryptophan. The D gene is left open where the match is weak. For some rows the clone size is stated as once, few or many, or as a class when expanded; others skip it.

>TRBD2|TRBJ2-5|TRBV24-1|14|few
CATSDWGGKETQYF
TGTGCCACCAGTGATTGGGGAGGGAAAGAGACCCAGTACTTC
>NA|TRBJ2-2|TRBV7-8|13|NA
CASRPSNTGELFF
TGTGCCAGCCGCCCATCGAACACCGGGGAGCTGTTTTTT
>NA|TRBJ2-7|TRBV2|11|NA
CASSVWDEQYF
TGTGCCAGCAGTGTTTGGGACGAGCAGTACTTC
>TRBD1|TRBJ1-3|TRBV9|14|few
CASSSGQGGNTIYF
TGTGCCAGCAGCTCGGGACAGGGAGGAAACACCATATATTTT
>NA|TRBJ2-7|TRBV12-3/TRBV12-4|13|NA
CASTRDVSAEQYF
TGTGCCAGCACCCGGGACGTCTCCGCCGAGCAGTACTTC
>TRBD2|TRBJ2-5|TRBV7-2|16|NA
CASSSRLAGYQETQYF
TGTGCCAGCAGCTCTCGACTAGCGGGGTACCAAGAGACCCAGTACTTC
>NA|TRBJ2-7|TRBV20-1|14|NA
CSAVHPSRPYEQYF
TGCAGTGCTGTGCACCCTAGCCGACCCTACGAGCAGTACTTC
>NA|TRBJ1-6|TRBV21-1|14|NA
CASSKTGSNSPLHF
TGTGCCAGCAGCAAAACAGGGAGCAATTCACCCCTCCACTTT
>NA|TRBJ1-1|TRBV6-5|13|few
CASSYVGYTEAFF
TGTGCCAGCAGTTACGTGGGATACACTGAAGCTTTCTTT
>NA|TRBJ1-1|TRBV4-1|16|few
CASSHRTAGLNTEAFF
TGCGCCAGCAGCCATCGGACGGCGGGCCTGAACACTGAAGCTTTCTTT
>NA|TRBJ1-1|TRBV20-1|12|NA
CSATGDGRGAFF
TGCAGTGCCACCGGGGACGGTCGGGGAGCTTTCTTT
>TRBD1|TRBJ2-2|TRBV5-1|18|NA
CASSLGTGTLANTGELFF
TGCGCCAGCAGCTTGGGGACAGGGACACTCGCGAACACCGGGGAGCTGTTTTTT
>NA|TRBJ2-5|TRBV27|14|NA
CASSSDARGETQYF
TGTGCCAGCAGTTCGGACGCACGGGGGGAGACCCAGTACTTC
>TRBD2|TRBJ2-7|TRBV11-2|16|NA
CASSLYSGRAPYEQYF
TGTGCCAGCAGCTTATATAGCGGGAGGGCCCCCTACGAGCAGTACTTC
>NA|TRBJ1-5|TRBV5-1|14|NA
CASTTTFPYQPQHF
TGCGCCAGCACCACGACATTTCCCTATCAGCCCCAGCATTTT
>NA|TRBJ2-5|TRBV6-5|16|NA
CASSYGPLAGQETQYF
TGTGCCAGCAGTTACGGTCCCCTGGCGGGACAAGAGACCCAGTACTTC
>TRBD2|TRBJ2-7|TRBV28|15|many
CASSTSGRAAYEQYF
TGTGCCAGCAGTACTAGCGGGAGGGCCGCCTACGAGCAGTACTTC
>NA|TRBJ1-1|TRBV13|15|few
CASRQIGGKGTEAFF
TGTGCCAGCAGACAAATCGGGGGGAAGGGCACTGAAGCTTTCTTT
>TRBD2|TRBJ2-7|TRBV4-1|16|few
CASSHPGREKTYEQYF
TGCGCCAGCAGCCACCCGGGGAGGGAAAAGACCTACGAGCAGTACTTC
>NA|TRBJ2-1|TRBV21-1|19|NA
CASSRDRTSGRGSYNEQFF
TGTGCCAGCAGCCGAGATCGAACTAGCGGGAGGGGATCTTACAATGAGCAGTTCTTC
>TRBD1|TRBJ2-3|TRBV5-1|16|NA
CASSKRTGSKLDTQYF
TGCGCCAGCAGCAAGAGGACAGGGTCTAAATTAGATACGCAGTATTTT
>TRBD2|TRBJ2-1|TRBV30|19|NA
CACGQGGLAGTRPYNEQFF
TGTGCCTGCGGACAGGGCGGACTAGCGGGAACCAGGCCCTACAATGAGCAGTTCTTC
>TRBD2|TRBJ2-7|TRBV4-1|16|NA
CASSHYLAGPKGEQYF
TGCGCCAGCAGCCACTATCTAGCGGGGCCCAAGGGCGAGCAGTACTTC
>TRBD1|TRBJ1-1|TRBV5-1|18|NA
CASRDRGQEAIMNTEAFF
TGCGCCAGCAGAGACAGGGGGCAGGAGGCGATTATGAACACTGAAGCTTTCTTT
>TRBD1|TRBJ2-5|TRBV25-1|13|NA
CASSDRGRETQYF
TGTGCCAGCAGTGACAGGGGGCGAGAGACCCAGTACTTC
>NA|TRBJ1-5|TRBV6-5|15|NA
CASSYGGGRNQPQHF
TGTGCCAGCAGTTACGGGGGGGGCAGAAATCAGCCCCAGCATTTT
>NA|TRBJ1-5|TRBV24-1|10|few
CATLGQPQHF
TGTGCCACCTTGGGTCAGCCCCAGCATTTT
>TRBD2|TRBJ2-1|TRBV5-1|17|many
CASSFAYSGKGGNEQFF
TGCGCCAGCAGCTTCGCCTATAGCGGGAAGGGGGGGAATGAGCAGTTCTTC
>NA|TRBJ2-3|TRBV7-9|16|few
CASSRTRILSTDTQYF
TGTGCCAGCAGCAGGACGAGGATTCTGAGCACAGATACGCAGTATTTT
>NA|TRBJ2-1|TRBV12-3/TRBV12-4|15|NA
CASSTRTLKGNEQFF
TGTGCCAGCAGTACTCGTACCCTAAAAGGCAATGAGCAGTTCTTC
>NA|TRBJ1-2|TRBV14|15|few
CASSQDRRDNYGYTF
TGTGCCAGCAGCCAAGATCGTAGGGATAACTATGGCTACACCTTC
>NA|TRBJ2-5|TRBV11-3|14|NA
CASSIWTDQETQYF
TGTGCCAGCAGCATCTGGACGGACCAAGAGACCCAGTACTTC
>TRBD2|TRBJ2-7|TRBV7-9|16|NA
CASSGPWTSGSYEQYF
TGTGCCAGCAGTGGACCTTGGACTAGCGGATCCTACGAGCAGTACTTC
>NA|TRBJ1-6|TRBV25-1|14|NA
CASSAGQNNSPLHF
TGTGCCAGCAGTGCCGGACAGAATAATTCACCCCTCCACTTT
>NA|TRBJ2-3|TRBV10-3|18|NA
CAISDRGRGSIDTDTQYF
TGTGCCATCAGTGATCGGGGACGCGGCAGCATCGACACAGATACGCAGTATTTT
>NA|TRBJ1-1|TRBV6-5|12|few
CASRAGVTEAFF
TGTGCCAGCAGGGCAGGGGTCACTGAAGCTTTCTTT
>NA|TRBJ1-4|TRBV18|11|many
CASSEGEKLFF
TGTGCCAGCTCAGAAGGTGAAAAACTGTTTTTT
>TRBD2|TRBJ2-1|TRBV11-3|17|NA
CASSLVQGLAAYNEQFF
TGTGCCAGCAGCTTAGTCCAGGGACTAGCGGCCTACAATGAGCAGTTCTTC
>NA|TRBJ2-6|TRBV18|15|NA
CASSPKGSGANVLTF
TGTGCCAGCTCACCTAAAGGGTCTGGGGCCAACGTCCTGACTTTC
>NA|TRBJ1-1|TRBV11-2|14|few
CASSLDPAVKGAFF
TGTGCCAGCAGCTTAGACCCGGCGGTAAAGGGCGCTTTCTTT
>NA|TRBJ2-7|TRBV29-1|11|NA
CSVKRSYEQYF
TGCAGCGTTAAGCGGAGCTACGAGCAGTACTTC
>NA|TRBJ2-5|TRBV19|13|few
CASSIIDSPTQYF
TGTGCCAGTAGTATTATTGACTCCCCGACCCAGTACTTC
>NA|TRBJ2-7|TRBV19|16|few
CATSLGGVYTPYEQYF
TGTGCCACCTCCCTGGGGGGAGTTTACACCCCCTACGAGCAGTACTTC
>NA|TRBJ2-3|TRBV29-1|13|NA
CSVGAGFTDTQYF
TGCAGCGTTGGGGCGGGCTTCACAGATACGCAGTATTTT
>NA|TRBJ2-5|TRBV21-1|18|few
CASSKCPETGPSQETQYF
TGTGCCAGCAGCAAATGCCCTGAGACAGGGCCCTCCCAAGAGACCCAGTACTTC
>NA|TRBJ2-1|TRBV18|15|few
CASSPRLRLNNEQFF
TGTGCCAGCTCACCTAGACTCCGGTTAAACAATGAGCAGTTCTTC
>NA|TRBJ2-5|TRBV3-1|15|many
CASSLRGELKETQYF
TGTGCCAGCAGCCTCAGGGGGGAGTTGAAAGAGACCCAGTACTTC
>NA|TRBJ2-4|TRBV29-1|14|NA
CSVLGDLAKNIQYF
TGCAGCGTGCTAGGGGACCTAGCCAAAAACATTCAGTACTTC
>NA|TRBJ2-7|TRBV7-8|15|few
CASSLRRVESYEQYF
TGTGCCAGCAGCTTAAGAAGGGTAGAATCTTACGAGCAGTACTTC
>NA|TRBJ2-1|TRBV12-3/TRBV12-4|15|many
CASSLYRRSHNEQFF
TGTGCCAGCAGTTTATATCGGAGATCCCACAATGAGCAGTTCTTC
>NA|TRBJ1-1|TRBV20-1|11|NA
CSASPGARAFF
TGCAGTGCTTCCCCAGGGGCTCGGGCTTTCTTT